Each of the 5 T cell receptor beta chains below was sequenced from the same sample in a study of blood T cell repertoires in COVID-19. Clones were sequenced by immunoSEQ multiplex PCR, and TCRdb holds only the in-frame ones, with some missing. In the table there are 200,000 to 300,000 clones, around 90% of which are singletons. Sequencing input: peripheral blood. The receptors originated from a man younger than 35 with active or convalescent COVID-19.

The genes are TRBV29-1 and TRBJ2-1, with D tentatively TRBD2 (5 bases). V gave up 4 bases and J gave up 0 bases, with 10 bases separating them. Germline values: CDR1 SQVTM, CDR2 ANQGSEA. The CDR3 has 14 residues. In nucleotides, the CDR3 is TGCAGCGTTGGAGGGTCCTACTCCTACAATGAGCAGTTCTTC. Amino acids: CSVGGSYSYNEQFF.

This clone showed up many times. J is TRBJ1-5 and V is TRBV9; D is uncertain. This CDR3 has 13 residues. The V gene lost 0 bases and the J gene lost 3 bases, with 4 bases spanning the gap. In germline, CDR1 is SGDLS, CDR2 YYNGEE. The chain's CDR3 is CASSVGPNQPQHF. The DNA of the CDR3 is TGTGCCAGCAGCGTAGGGCCCAATCAGCCCCAGCATTTT.

The CDR3 region is CASSPSPRGYEQYF. The CDR3 nucleotides are TGTGCCAGCTCACCAAGTCCCAGGGGCTACGAGCAGTACTTC. V and J are TRBV18 and TRBJ2-7, with D tentatively TRBD1 (6 bases). The CDR3 is made up of 14 amino acids. Trimming pared 2 bases from V and 3 bases from J, leaving 11 bases between. Germline CDR1 and CDR2: KGHSH and LQKENI.

A single count supports this clone. V and J are TRBV7-2 and TRBJ2-3, with 7 bases identical to TRBD1. This CDR3 has 15 amino acids. Germline trimming cut 4 bases from V and 0 bases from J; bases unmatched to any gene: 4. CDR1 is SGHTA and CDR2 is FQGNSA in the germline V gene. The CDR3 DNA follows: TGTGCCAGCAGCTCTTACAGGGGTAGCACAGATACGCAGTATTTT. This encodes CASSSYRGSTDTQYF.

This sequence joins TRBV14 and TRBJ1-2; perhaps TRBD1 as D (5 bases). The CDR3 runs to 13 residues. Deletions cut 2 bases from V and 8 bases from J, with 12 bases between. Germline loops: CDR1 SGHDN, CDR2 FVKESK. The DNA of the CDR3 is TGTGCCAGCAGCCAATACAGGAAGGAGGGCTACACCTTC. Translating it yields CASSQYRKEGYTF.